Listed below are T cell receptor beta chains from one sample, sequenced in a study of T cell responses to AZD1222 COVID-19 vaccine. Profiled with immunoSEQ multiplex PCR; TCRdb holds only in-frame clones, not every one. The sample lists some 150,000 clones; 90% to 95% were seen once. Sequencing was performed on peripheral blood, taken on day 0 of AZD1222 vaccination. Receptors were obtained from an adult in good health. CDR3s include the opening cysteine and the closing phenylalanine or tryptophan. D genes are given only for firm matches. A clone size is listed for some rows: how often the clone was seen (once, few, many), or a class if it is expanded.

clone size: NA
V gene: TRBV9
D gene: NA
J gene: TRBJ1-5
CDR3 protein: CASSPRGEPISNQPQHF
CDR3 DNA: TGTGCCAGCAGCCCAAGGGGGGAGCCGATTAGCAATCAGCCCCAGCATTTT

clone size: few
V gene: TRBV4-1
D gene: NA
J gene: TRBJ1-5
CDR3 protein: CASSQEEVQPQHF
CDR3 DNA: TGCGCCAGCAGCCAGGAGGAGGTTCAGCCCCAGCATTTT

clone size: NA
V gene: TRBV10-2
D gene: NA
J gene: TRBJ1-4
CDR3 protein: CASSELGQTNEKLFF
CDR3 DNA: TGCGCCAGCAGTGAGCTCGGACAGACGAATGAAAAACTGTTTTTT

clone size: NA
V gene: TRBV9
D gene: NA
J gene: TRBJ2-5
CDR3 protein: CASSGLYSETQYF
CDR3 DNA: TGTGCCAGCAGCGGCCTCTATTCGGAGACCCAGTACTTC

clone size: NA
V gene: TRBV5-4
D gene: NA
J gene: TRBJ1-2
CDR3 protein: CASSLRTDGYTF
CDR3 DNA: TGTGCCAGCAGCCTACGGACAGATGGCTACACCTTC

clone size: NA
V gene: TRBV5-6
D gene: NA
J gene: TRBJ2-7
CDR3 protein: CASSLSQGTYEQYF
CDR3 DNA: TGTGCCAGCAGCTTAAGTCAGGGGACCTACGAGCAGTACTTC

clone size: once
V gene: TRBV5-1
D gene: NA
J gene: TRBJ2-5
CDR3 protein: CASSSEDTYKMGTQYF
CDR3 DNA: TGCGCCAGCAGCTCCGAGGACACATACAAGATGGGGACCCAGTACTTC

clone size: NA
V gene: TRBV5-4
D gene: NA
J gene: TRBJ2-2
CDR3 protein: CASSFAGFRTGELFF
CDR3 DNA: TGTGCCAGCAGTTTCGCTGGGTTTAGGACCGGGGAGCTGTTTTTT

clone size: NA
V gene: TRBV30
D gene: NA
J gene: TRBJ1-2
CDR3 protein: CAWRATGGGYTF
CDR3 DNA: TGTGCCTGGAGGGCGACGGGGGGTGGCTACACCTTC

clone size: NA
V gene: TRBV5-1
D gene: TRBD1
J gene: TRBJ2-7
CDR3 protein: CASSGGTTGWGYEQYF
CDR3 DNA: TGCGCCAGCAGCGGAGGAACGACAGGGTGGGGGTACGAGCAGTACTTC

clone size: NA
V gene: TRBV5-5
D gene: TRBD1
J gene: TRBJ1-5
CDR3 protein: CASSWTGSNQPQHF
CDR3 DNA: TGTGCCAGCAGCTGGACAGGGAGCAATCAGCCCCAGCATTTT

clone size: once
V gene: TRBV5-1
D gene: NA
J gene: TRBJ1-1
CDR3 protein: CASSLGTAFTEAFF
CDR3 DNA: TGCGCCAGCAGCTTGGGTACGGCATTCACTGAAGCTTTCTTT

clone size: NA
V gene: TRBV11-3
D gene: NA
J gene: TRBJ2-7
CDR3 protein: CASSLGDTEINEQYF
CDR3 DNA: TGTGCCAGCAGCTTAGGGGACACGGAGATAAACGAGCAGTACTTC

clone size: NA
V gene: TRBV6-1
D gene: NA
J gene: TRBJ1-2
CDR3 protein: CASSETAVGYTF
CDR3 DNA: TGTGCCAGCAGTGAAACCGCCGTTGGCTACACCTTC

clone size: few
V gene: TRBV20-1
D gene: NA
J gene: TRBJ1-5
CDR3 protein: CSASPTVFYQPQHF
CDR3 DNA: TGCAGTGCTAGTCCGACAGTTTTTTACCAGCCCCAGCATTTT

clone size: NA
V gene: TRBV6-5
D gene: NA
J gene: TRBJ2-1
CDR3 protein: CASSFSGGGQFF
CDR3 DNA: TGTGCCAGCAGTTTCTCCGGGGGCGGGCAGTTCTTC